The 12 T cell receptor beta chains given below trace back to one sample, sequenced in a study of T cell changes during pregnancy in multiple sclerosis. Libraries were prepared by immunoSEQ multiplex PCR; TCRdb keeps only in-frame clonotypes and omits some of them. In the table there are more than 45,000 clones, 92% of which are singletons. Source: CD4+ T cells from peripheral blood mononuclear cells, taken after pregnancy. Source of these receptors: a female donor with multiple sclerosis, enrolled in a pregnancy study.

The chain couples TRBV16 to TRBJ1-6; the match to TRBD1 covers 8 bases. Germline V gene data show CDR1 as KGHSY and CDR2 as FQNENV. The CDR3 length is 14 residues. V lost 2 bases to trimming and J lost 10 bases; unmatched junction nucleotides: 4. The CDR3 nucleotides read TGTGCCAGCAGCCAAACAGGGGGACGATCACCCCTCCACTTT. Translating gives CASSQTGGRSPLHF.

The rearrangement uses TRBV6-4 and TRBJ1-2; D possibly corresponds to TRBD1 (6 bases). The CDR3 consists of 14 residues. Germline-derived CDR1 and CDR2 are MRHNA and SNTAGT. Deletions cut 6 bases from V and 2 bases from J, with 13 bases between. In DNA form, the CDR3 reads TGTGCCAGCAGCCCCGGGACAACAAACTATGGCTACACCTTC. This translates into CASSPGTTNYGYTF.

V usage is TRBV7-2 and J usage is TRBJ2-5, with 12 nucleotides matching TRBD2. Unmatched junction bases numbered 3, after V lost 5 bases and J lost 5 bases. The CDR3 extends over 14 amino acids. Germline CDR1 reads SGHTA; CDR2 reads FQGNSA. CDR3 coding DNA: TGTGCCAGCAGCCCGGGACTAGCGGGCGAGACCCAGTACTTC. It yields the protein CASSPGLAGETQYF.

The chain combines TRBV6-4 with TRBJ2-1, with 7 nucleotides matching TRBD1. The CDR3 is made up of 13 amino acids. With 6 bases clipped from V and 8 bases from J, the junction kept 7 bases outside the gene matches. Germline V CDR1 and CDR2: MRHNA, SNTAGT. The DNA for the CDR3 is TGTGCCAGCAGCGCCACAGGGGCATATGAGCAGTTCTTC. Translation gives CASSATGAYEQFF.

The rearrangement uses TRBV6-5 and TRBJ1-1, with a tentative D call TRBD1 (5 bases). This CDR3 contains 14 residues. Germline V gene sequence: CDR1 MNHEY, CDR2 SVGAGI. V lost 6 bases and J 4 bases, leaving 15 bases between the germline ends. CDR3 sequence reads: CASSSSGGGTEAFF. As DNA, the CDR3 is TGTGCCAGCAGCTCGAGTGGGGGAGGCACTGAAGCTTTCTTT.

This clone was picked up a small number of times. The chain links TRBV9 to TRBJ1-2, with 8 bases that match TRBD1. The V segment lost 4 bases and the J segment 7 bases; nucleotides outside the gene matches: 3. Germline assignment: CDR1 SGDLS and CDR2 YYNGEE. The CDR3 extends over 12 amino acids. CDR3 DNA: TGTGCCAGCAGCCCCGGGACAGGTGGCTACACCTTC. Its protein product is CASSPGTGGYTF.

This chain joins TRBV5-4 and TRBJ2-3; 7 bases line up with TRBD2. The CDR3 extends over 15 amino acids. V shed 4 bases, J shed 3 bases, and the junction held 8 bases outside the gene matches. Germline assignment: CDR1 SGHNT and CDR2 YYREEE (reference sequence). The CDR3 protein is CASSLRASGTDTQYF. CDR3 nucleotides: TGTGCCAGCAGCCTAAGGGCTAGCGGTACAGATACGCAGTATTTT.

The chain combines TRBV11-3 with TRBJ2-1; 9 nucleotides match TRBD2. V was clipped by 0 bases and J by 7 bases; unmatched bases: 10. Germline V lookup: CDR1 SGHNT, CDR2 YENEEA. The CDR3 is made up of 17 amino acids. Here the CDR3 DNA reads TGTGCCAGCAGCTTAGAGGGCGGGGGGGCCCTAAGGAATGAGCAGTTCTTC. Amino acid sequence: CASSLEGGGALRNEQFF.

The chain employs TRBV5-6 and TRBJ1-5, with D maybe TRBD1 (5 bases). Looked up from germline, CDR1 is SGHDT and CDR2 is YYEEEE. The CDR3 covers 15 residues. Trimming pared 0 bases from V and 3 bases from J, leaving 10 bases between. CDR3 DNA: TGTGCCAGCAGCTTGGCGGCAGGGATCAATCAGCCCCAGCATTTT. Translated, it gives CASSLAAGINQPQHF.

The chain carries TRBV5-4 and TRBJ2-3; D not certain. This CDR3 is built from 15 residues. The germline V gene encodes CDR1 SGHNT and CDR2 YYREEE (reference sequence). The V and J ends lost 0 bases and 2 bases respectively, with 10 bases between them. CDR3 amino acids: CASSLERIFTDTQYF. The CDR3 nucleotides read TGTGCCAGCAGCTTGGAGAGAATCTTCACAGATACGCAGTATTTT.

This chain links TRBV9 with TRBJ1-1; D is possibly TRBD1 (6 bases). Germline V gives CDR1 SGDLS, CDR2 YYNGEE. The CDR3 is 14 amino acids. Deletions cut 3 bases from V and 4 bases from J, with 13 bases between. The CDR3 coding sequence is TGTGCCAGCAGCGAAAACAGGGTGGGCACTGAAGCTTTCTTT. Its protein is CASSENRVGTEAFF.

This chain links TRBV27 with TRBJ2-5; 8 nucleotides agree with TRBD1. V was pared by 5 bases and J by 5 bases, with 10 bases of the junction left unmatched. The CDR3 totals 15 residues. Germline-derived CDR1 and CDR2 are MNHEY and SMNVEV (reference sequence). The CDR3 spells CASSLRDRPLETQYF. The DNA for the CDR3 is TGTGCCAGCAGTCTAAGGGACAGGCCCCTGGAGACCCAGTACTTC.